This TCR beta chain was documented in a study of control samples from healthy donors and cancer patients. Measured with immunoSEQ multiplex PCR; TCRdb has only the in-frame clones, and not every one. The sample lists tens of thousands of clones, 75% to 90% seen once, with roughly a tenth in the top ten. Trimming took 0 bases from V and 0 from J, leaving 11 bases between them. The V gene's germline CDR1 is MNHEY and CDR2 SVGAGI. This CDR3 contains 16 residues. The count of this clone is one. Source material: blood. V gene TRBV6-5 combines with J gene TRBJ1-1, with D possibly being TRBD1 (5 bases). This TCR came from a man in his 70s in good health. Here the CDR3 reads CASSYSGTSMNTEAFF. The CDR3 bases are TGTGCCAGCAGTTACTCCGGGACCTCGATGAACACTGAAGCTTTCTTT.